This paragraph reports one T cell receptor (beta chain). The source of the sample is a study of somatic mutations in cytotoxic T cells in rheumatoid arthritis. Study information: Patients had approximately 31 ml EDTA blood drawn right after diagnosis, before any treatment.

Original data processing: Patient CD8+ clones larger than 1% rarely matched published virus-specific TCRB sequences. Repertoires were generated with immunoSEQ multiplex PCR, while TCRdb's copy carries only in-frame clones and drops some. The DNA was the basis for D and trimming; V, J and clone size are from that table. The data hold 14,000 or so clones, with 65% to 80% observed a single time. This CDR3 has 13 residues. Germline-derived CDR1 and CDR2 are LNHDA and SQIVND (reference sequence). Sample: CD8+ T cells sorted from blood. The chain combines TRBV19 with TRBJ2-2; TRBD2 matches at 7 bases. The receptor comes from an adult with rheumatoid arthritis. The CDR3 DNA sequence: TGTGCAGCGGGACCGCAAGGTGCCGGGGAGCTGTTTTTT. It codes for CAAGPQGAGELFF.